What follows are 32 T cell receptor beta chains derived from one specimen sequenced in a study of blood T cell repertoires in COVID-19. Profiling relied on immunoSEQ multiplex PCR, and the TCRdb table lists in-frame clones only, not all of them. Of some 97,000 clones in the sample, around 86% were seen once. The sample was PBMCs or T cells enriched from blood (not recorded which). These receptor sequences come from a woman in her 50s who had recovered from COVID-19.

V is TRBV4-1 and J is TRBJ1-4; D might be TRBD1 (5 bases). V lost 0 bases and J 6 bases, leaving 17 bases between the germline ends. CDR1 is MGHRA, CDR2 YSYEKL, per germline. The CDR3 consists of 17 residues. In DNA form, the CDR3 reads TGCGCCAGCAGCCAAGATCTACAGGTCAGTTTTGATGAAAAACTGTTTTTT. This sequence encodes CASSQDLQVSFDEKLFF.

With respect to this clone: The junction shows a germline mismatch at one end, possibly a read error. The rearrangement joins TRBV2 to TRBJ2-7, with TRBD2 identical over 10 bases. Germline V CDR1 and CDR2: SNHLY, FYNNEI. This CDR3 spans 14 amino acids. CDR3 sequence reads: CASREAGGIYEQYF. For the CDR3, the DNA is TGTGCCAGCAGGGAAGCGGGGGGGATCTACGAGCAGTACTTC.

This chain links TRBV11-3 with TRBJ2-3, with D maybe TRBD1 (5 bases). The V gene lost 3 bases and the J gene lost 5 bases, with 12 bases spanning the gap. The germline V gene has CDR1 SGHNT and CDR2 YENEEA. There are 14 residues in the CDR3. The CDR3 DNA reads TGTGCCAGCAGCTTGGGGCTAGAGGAAGATACGCAGTATTTT. Translation gives CASSLGLEEDTQYF.

This clone has a single count. The J gene is TRBJ2-2, the V gene TRBV2; 7 bases are a match to TRBD2. The CDR3 contains 15 residues. CDR1 is SNHLY and CDR2 is FYNNEI in the germline V gene. Trimming removed 8 bases from V and 0 bases from J; junction bases left unmatched: 6. The CDR3 DNA sequence: TGTGCCAGCCGCCGTGGGGGGGCGAACACCGGGGAGCTGTTTTTT. Protein sequence: CASRRGGANTGELFF.

This chain joins TRBV6-5 and TRBJ1-5; possibly TRBD1 for D (5 bases). Trimming shortened V by 6 bases and J by 7 bases, and 13 bases separated the two germline ends. Germline loops: CDR1 MNHEY, CDR2 SVGAGI. The CDR3 sequence is 13 residues long. The CDR3 region has the DNA TGTGCCAGCAGGGGGAGGGGTTGGCAGCCCCAGCATTTT. This gives the protein CASRGRGWQPQHF.

The chain uses TRBV30 and TRBJ2-7; D gene uncertain. V was pared by 0 bases and J by 3 bases, with 6 bases between. Germline CDR1 reads GTSNPN; CDR2 reads SVGIG (reference sequence). There are 12 residues in the CDR3. CDR3 protein: CAWSVSSYEQYF. CDR3 bases: TGTGCCTGGAGTGTGTCCAGCTACGAGCAGTACTTC.

This rearrangement joins TRBV15 to TRBJ1-5; D not resolved. The CDR3 covers 15 residues. The V and J ends lost 0 bases and 2 bases respectively, with 8 bases between them. The germline V gene encodes CDR1 LNHNV and CDR2 YYDKDF (reference sequence). The CDR3 sequence: CATSRDLGGNQPQHF. CDR3 coding DNA: TGTGCCACCAGCAGAGATTTGGGCGGCAATCAGCCCCAGCATTTT.

The chain employs TRBV19 and TRBJ1-1; D gene unclear. There are 15 residues in the CDR3. Germline V gene lookup returns CDR1 LNHDA and CDR2 SQIVND (reference sequence). The ends were cut back, 4 bases at V and 4 bases at J, with 16 bases in the middle. CDR3 nucleotides: TGTGCCAGTAGTACATCGACATGGGCTGGCACTGAAGCTTTCTTT. It codes for CASSTSTWAGTEAFF.

J is TRBJ2-3 and V is TRBV6-5, with 7 bases identical to TRBD1. CDR1 is MNHEY, CDR2 SVGAGI, per germline. There are 14 residues in the CDR3. The V gene end was trimmed by 6 bases and the J gene end by 8 bases; junction bases not matched to a gene: 11. The CDR3 loop is CASSHKTGIGTQYF. CDR3 nucleotides: TGTGCCAGCAGCCATAAGACAGGGATAGGTACGCAGTATTTT.

The chain couples TRBV7-3 to TRBJ2-7, with 11 positions matching TRBD1. Germline V lookup: CDR1 SGHTA, CDR2 FQGTGA. The CDR3 extends over 16 amino acids. After removal of 3 bases from V and 5 bases from J, the junction contained 9 bases not matched to a gene. This chain's CDR3 is CASSFGGGTGGDEQYF. CDR3 coding DNA: TGTGCCAGCAGCTTTGGAGGCGGGACAGGGGGGGACGAGCAGTACTTC. Supplemented by reference TRBV7-3 and TRBJ2-7, the full variable domain reads GAGVSQTPSNKVTEKGKYVELRCDPISGHTALYWYRQSLGQGPEFLIYFQGTGAADDSGLPNDRFFAVRPEGSVSTLKIQRTERGDSAVYLCASSFGGGTGGDEQYFGPGTRLTVT.

The gene calls are TRBV14 and TRBJ2-7, with 14 bases lining up with TRBD2. CDR3 size: 20 residues. V dropped 4 bases and J dropped 0; count of bases not matched to a gene: 14. Germline assignment: CDR1 SGHDN and CDR2 FVKESK. The CDR3 here is CASSPRPGLAGDLGSYEQYF. CDR3 DNA: TGTGCCAGCAGCCCCCGACCGGGACTAGCGGGGGACCTTGGCTCCTACGAGCAGTACTTC.

J is TRBJ1-6 and V is TRBV4-1; tentative D call: TRBD1 (6 bases). V lost 3 bases to trimming and J lost 8 bases, with 17 bases between them. This CDR3 contains 16 residues. CDR1 and CDR2 (germline): MGHRA, YSYEKL. The CDR3 here is CASSHLQGRSDSPLHF. DNA for the CDR3: TGCGCCAGCAGCCACTTACAGGGACGAAGCGATTCACCCCTCCACTTT.

V gene TRBV19 combines with J gene TRBJ2-5, with 9 positions matching TRBD1. The CDR3 covers 16 residues. V shed 9 bases, J shed 5 bases, and the junction held 16 bases outside the gene matches. Per the germline V gene, CDR1 is LNHDA and CDR2 is SQIVND (reference sequence). The CDR3 loop is CASRPGTGLSGETQYF. In nucleotides, the CDR3 is TGTGCCAGCAGACCCGGGACAGGGCTTAGCGGGGAGACCCAGTACTTC.

This chain uses TRBV6-5 with TRBJ1-1, with TRBD1 matching over 7 bases. The J segment lost 1 base and the V segment lost 5 bases, leaving 4 bases of the junction unmatched. This CDR3 is built from 14 residues. Per germline, CDR1 MNHEY and CDR2 SVGAGI. The CDR3 here is CASSPQGGNTEAFF. DNA for the CDR3: TGTGCCAGCAGTCCTCAGGGGGGGAACACTGAAGCTTTCTTT.

The V call is TRBV10-3, the J call TRBJ1-5, with a weak D call TRBD1 (5 bases). The CDR3 has 14 residues. Germline lookup yields CDR1 ENHRY and CDR2 SYGVKD. V was clipped by 3 bases and J by 0 bases, with 6 bases between them. CDR3 sequence reads: CAISEGDSNQPQHF. CDR3 nucleotides: TGTGCCATCAGTGAAGGGGATAGCAATCAGCCCCAGCATTTT.

The genes are TRBV28 and TRBJ1-5; 7 bases align to TRBD1. Germline CDR1 reads MDHEN; CDR2 reads SYDVKM. With 3 bases clipped from V and 0 bases from J, the junction kept 8 bases outside the gene matches. This CDR3 has 17 residues. In DNA form, the CDR3 reads TGTGCCAGCAGTTTCCGGGACAGCCTTTATAGCAATCAGCCCCAGCATTTT. It specifies CASSFRDSLYSNQPQHF.

The chain joins TRBV12-5 to TRBJ2-5; D is ambiguous. Germline lookup yields CDR1 LGHNT and CDR2 FRNRAP. This CDR3 spans 8 amino acids. V was pared by 10 bases and J by 8 bases, with 5 bases between. CDR3 nucleotides: TGTGCTACCGTCACCCAGTACTTC. Amino acids: CATVTQYF. Complete variable domain (other parts from reference TRBV12-5 and TRBJ2-5): DARVTQTPRHKVTEMGQEVTMRCQPILGHNTVFWYRQTMMQGLELLAYFRNRAPLDDSGMPKDRFSAEMPDATLATLKIQPSEPRDSAVYFCATVTQYFGPGTRLLVL.

The chain links TRBV29-1 to TRBJ2-1; 9 nucleotides agree with TRBD1. The CDR3 sequence is 14 residues long. CDR1 is SQVTM, CDR2 ANQGSEA, per germline. The V and J ends lost 5 bases and 4 bases, in that order; junction bases with no gene match: 6. Here the CDR3 DNA reads TGCAGCGTTCTCCGGGACAGGGCTTACAATGAGCAGTTCTTC. Residues: CSVLRDRAYNEQFF.

This clone was observed a handful of times. The rearrangement uses TRBV2 and TRBJ1-5, with no clear D. CDR3 length: 13 amino acids. Looked up from germline, CDR1 is SNHLY and CDR2 is FYNNEI. Between the trimmed V and J ends, which lost 7 bases and 2 bases, there was a span of 9 bases. CDR3 residues: CASTKEGNQPQHF. The CDR3 nucleotides are TGTGCCAGCACCAAGGAGGGCAATCAGCCCCAGCATTTT.

This chain links TRBV27 with TRBJ2-3, with D tentatively TRBD2 (6 bases). CDR3 length: 18 amino acids. V was trimmed by 7 bases and J by 2 bases, leaving 25 bases between them. The germline V gene encodes CDR1 MNHEY and CDR2 SMNVEV (reference sequence). CDR3 coding DNA: TGTGCCAGCAAGTTTAACCCGGGGGTACGCTCCTTCACAGATACGCAGTATTTT. Translating it yields CASKFNPGVRSFTDTQYF.

The chain joins TRBV14 to TRBJ2-3; 10 bases are shared with TRBD2. Germline CDR1 and CDR2: SGHDN and FVKESK. The CDR3 extends over 18 amino acids. Trimming at V came to 2 bases and at J to 2 bases, leaving 10 bases not matched to a gene. Written as DNA, the CDR3 is TGTGCCAGCAGCCAACGTCTGGCTAGCGGGAGTTCCACAGATACGCAGTATTTT. It yields the protein CASSQRLASGSSTDTQYF.

The CDR3 spells CASSQGLGAVLGNTEAFF. The CDR3 bases are TGTGCCAGCAGCCAAGGGCTCGGTGCGGTTTTAGGGAACACTGAAGCTTTCTTT. The chain has TRBV4-2 and TRBJ1-1; D is undetermined. This CDR3 is 18 amino acids long. Trimming removed 1 base from V and 1 base from J, with 19 bases in between. In germline, CDR1 is LGHNA, CDR2 YNFKEQ.

There are a few counts of this clone. This CDR3 is CASSRQGGGEAFF. The CDR3 coding sequence is TGTGCCAGCTCAAGACAGGGGGGCGGTGAAGCTTTCTTT. The chain joins TRBV18 to TRBJ1-1; 9 bases agree with TRBD1. CDR1 is KGHSH and CDR2 is LQKENI in the germline V gene. The CDR3 length is 13 residues. The trim removed 5 bases at V and 7 bases at J, leaving 5 bases unmatched.

The CDR3 sequence: CASSLLVSETQYF. The CDR3 DNA reads TGTGCCAGCAGTTTACTCGTTAGTGAGACCCAGTACTTC. The V and J genes are TRBV12-3 or TRBV12-4 and TRBJ2-5; D is unclear. Trimming took off 2 bases at V and 5 bases at J, with 9 bases between the two ends. This CDR3 has 13 residues.

The chain combines TRBV9 with TRBJ2-5, with D possibly TRBD1 on 6 matching bases. Per the germline V gene, CDR1 is SGDLS and CDR2 is YYNGEE. V was clipped by 2 bases and J by 4 bases, with 15 bases between them. The CDR3 covers 15 residues. This CDR3 is CASSVETGHGETQYF. The CDR3 bases are TGTGCCAGCAGCGTCGAAACAGGGCATGGAGAGACCCAGTACTTC.

V usage is TRBV27 and J usage is TRBJ2-1; possible D gene TRBD1, 6 bases. Germline CDR1 and CDR2: MNHEY and SMNVEV (reference sequence). This CDR3 spans 11 amino acids. Trimming pared 3 bases from V and 13 bases from J, leaving 10 bases between. DNA of the CDR3: TGTGCCAGCAGTTTCAGACAGGAACAGTTCTTC. This gives the protein CASSFRQEQFF.

J is TRBJ2-7 and V is TRBV28, with a weak D call TRBD2 (6 bases). The V end lost 4 bases, the J end lost 0 bases, and 10 bases lay between the germline ends. Germline V CDR1 and CDR2: MDHEN, SYDVKM. This CDR3 has 14 amino acids. The CDR3 sequence: CASSYTGLSYEQYF. CDR3 in DNA: TGTGCCAGCAGTTACACGGGACTCTCCTACGAGCAGTACTTC.

This clone was counted a few times. This chain joins TRBV6-4 and TRBJ2-3; 12 positions agree with TRBD2. The ends lost 4 bases at V and 4 bases at J; junction bases unmatched: 0. Germline loops: CDR1 MRHNA, CDR2 SNTAGT. The CDR3 runs 14 residues. DNA for the CDR3: TGTGCCAGCAGTGCTAGCGGGGGGGCAGATACGCAGTATTTT. Its protein product is CASSASGGADTQYF.

The chain recombines TRBV28 with TRBJ2-1, with TRBD2 matching over 9 bases. The CDR3 has 15 residues. V was clipped by 5 bases and J by 4 bases; unmatched bases: 6. The germline gives CDR1 MDHEN, CDR2 SYDVKM. The CDR3 region has the DNA TGTGCCAGCAGTCAAAATAGCGGGGGATACAATGAGCAGTTCTTC. Translation gives CASSQNSGGYNEQFF.

This rearrangement joins TRBV5-5 to TRBJ1-1; 7 bases are shared with TRBD1. In germline, CDR1 is SGHKS, CDR2 YYEKEE (reference sequence). V trimming: 0 bases; J trimming: 3 bases; junction bases outside the gene matches: 2. CDR3 size: 14 residues. Here the CDR3 DNA reads TGTGCCAGCAGCTTGGTACAGGGGTACACTGAAGCTTTCTTT. Protein sequence: CASSLVQGYTEAFF.

This clone was observed once. This sequence joins TRBV9 and TRBJ1-2; D is unresolved. Per germline, CDR1 SGDLS and CDR2 YYNGEE. The CDR3 sequence is 12 residues long. V lost 5 bases and J 8 bases, leaving 13 bases between the germline ends. The CDR3 region is CASRDSQWGYTF. In nucleotides, the CDR3 is TGTGCCAGCAGGGACTCTCAGTGGGGCTACACCTTC.

The gene calls are TRBV6-5 and TRBJ2-7; 7 nucleotides match TRBD2. The CDR3 covers 15 residues. Per the germline V gene, CDR1 is MNHEY and CDR2 is SVGAGI. With 5 bases clipped from V and 1 base from J, the junction kept 8 bases outside the gene matches. CDR3 loop: CASSQMSGGSYEQYF. The CDR3 nucleotides read TGTGCCAGCAGTCAGATGTCGGGGGGATCCTACGAGCAGTACTTC.